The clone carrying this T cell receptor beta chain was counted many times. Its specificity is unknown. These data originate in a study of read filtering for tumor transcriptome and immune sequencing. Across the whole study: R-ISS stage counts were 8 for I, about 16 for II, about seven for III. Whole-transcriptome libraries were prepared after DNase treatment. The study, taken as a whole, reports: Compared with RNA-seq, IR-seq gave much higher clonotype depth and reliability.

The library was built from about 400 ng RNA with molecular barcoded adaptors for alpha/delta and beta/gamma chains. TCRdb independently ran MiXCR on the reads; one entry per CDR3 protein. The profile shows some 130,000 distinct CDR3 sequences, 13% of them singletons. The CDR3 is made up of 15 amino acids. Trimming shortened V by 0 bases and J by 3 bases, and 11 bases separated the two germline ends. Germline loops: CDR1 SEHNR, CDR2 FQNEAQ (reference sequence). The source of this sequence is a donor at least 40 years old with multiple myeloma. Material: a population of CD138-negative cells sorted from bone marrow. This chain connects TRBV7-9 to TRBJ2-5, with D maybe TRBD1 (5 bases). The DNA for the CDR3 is TGTGCCAGCAGCTTAGCCCAGACAGCGAAAGAGACCCAGTACTTC. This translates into CASSLAQTAKETQYF.